This T cell receptor beta chain derives from a study of T cells after posttransplantation cyclophosphamide. Findings of the study overall: Recipient CMV seropositivity and CMV reactivation strongly tracked TRB clonality. Blood and skin or GI T cell repertoires showed limited TRB overlap. Later post-transplant blood repertoires were often dominated by donor CD8+ memory clones.

This clone occurred many times. Antigen specificity is unknown. This CDR3 has 14 amino acids. J gave up 0 bases and V 5 bases, and 0 bases lay outside the gene matches. Germline V CDR1 and CDR2: SNHLY, FYNNEI. On the day of bone marrow donation, the related graft donor provided peripheral blood. Some clones are missing from TCRdb's copy, which holds only in-frame ones; the method was immunoSEQ multiplex PCR. Captured here are tens of thousands of clones, none seen once; the top ten comprise under 3%. The genes are TRBV2 and TRBJ1-4, with 7 nucleotides matching TRBD1. This clonotype was sampled from a woman aged 60-70 years in good health, CMV-negative, and a related stem cell transplant donor. The sample was PBMCs. The CDR3 here is CASSTGATNEKLFF. The CDR3 DNA reads TGTGCCAGCAGTACAGGGGCAACTAATGAAAAACTGTTTTTT.